Listed below are T cell receptor beta chains from one sample, sequenced in a study of OX40 agonist ivuxolimab in advanced cancers. Method: immunoSEQ multiplex PCR; TCRdb's copy keeps in-frame clones and lacks some. The sample holds roughly 29,000 clones, around 90% seen once. The sequences come from CD4+ or CD8+ T cells sorted from blood, collected in a trial of the OX40 agonist ivuxolimab. The receptors were gathered from an adult with an advanced solid tumor such as melanoma, head and neck, liver or kidney cancer. The CDR3 runs from the conserved cysteine through the conserved F or W. D genes are given only for firm matches. Clone size is shown for a subset of rows, as once, few, many or a class of expanded clone.

d_gene,j_gene,len,abundance,v_gene,CDR3nt,CDR3aa
TRBD1,TRBJ1-2,14,NA,TRBV9,TGTGCCAGCAGCGTAGATACAGGGGGCTATGGCTACACCTTC,CASSVDTGGYGYTF
NA,TRBJ1-1,12,medium-sized,TRBV18,TGTGCCAGCTCACAGGACAGCACTGAAGCTTTCTTT,CASSQDSTEAFF
NA,TRBJ2-1,11,NA,TRBV6-1,TGTGCTACCAGGGATTACAATGAGCAGTTCTTC,CATRDYNEQFF
NA,TRBJ1-2,14,NA,TRBV18,TGTGCCAGCTCACCGGGGCAGGAGTCCTATGGCTACACCTTC,CASSPGQESYGYTF
NA,TRBJ2-5,14,NA,TRBV19,TGTGCCAGTAGTATACCGGGACCACAAGAGACCCAGTACTTC,CASSIPGPQETQYF
NA,TRBJ2-1,16,NA,TRBV6-1,TGTGCCAGCAGTGATTTTTGGGTCCCGCCGCACAATGAGCAGTTCTTC,CASSDFWVPPHNEQFF
NA,TRBJ2-7,15,NA,TRBV7-6,TGTGCCAGCAGCTTAGCTCAAGGGGTAGTACACGAGCAGTACTTC,CASSLAQGVVHEQYF
NA,TRBJ2-7,14,NA,TRBV5-1,TGCGCCAGCAGCGGGTGGGAGAGCTCCTACGAGCAGTACTTC,CASSGWESSYEQYF
NA,TRBJ1-2,18,NA,TRBV7-4,TGTGCCAGCAGCCCAACCCTCGAGACCAGGGGCCTTAGGTATGGCTACACCTTC,CASSPTLETRGLRYGYTF
NA,TRBJ2-1,14,NA,TRBV7-9,TGTGCCAGCAGCTCCAGGGACTCCACGGGTGAGCAGTTCTTC,CASSSRDSTGEQFF
TRBD2,TRBJ2-7,15,NA,TRBV2,TGTGCCAGCAGTCGAGCGGGGGGTACATCCTACGAGCAGTACTTC,CASSRAGGTSYEQYF
TRBD2,TRBJ2-5,18,once,TRBV2,TGTGCCAGCAGTGAAGCTTTACGGGGGGGGCCATTCCAAGAGACCCAGTACTTC,CASSEALRGGPFQETQYF
NA,TRBJ2-5,13,NA,TRBV7-9,TGTGCCAGCAGCCCCACTCAACCCGAGACCCAGTACTTC,CASSPTQPETQYF
NA,TRBJ1-6,20,NA,TRBV27,TGTGCCAGCAGTTTCGACGGGAGAAGGTGGTCTAGCTCCTATAATTCACCCCTCCACTTT,CASSFDGRRWSSSYNSPLHF
NA,TRBJ1-4,16,NA,TRBV4-3,TGCGCCAGCAGCCGGGAGCGGGACATTTCAAATGAAAAACTGTTTTTT,CASSRERDISNEKLFF
TRBD1,TRBJ1-1,14,NA,TRBV6-5,TGTGCCAGCAGTTACTGGCAGGGGGCGACTGAAGCTTTCTTT,CASSYWQGATEAFF
NA,TRBJ2-6,15,NA,TRBV29-1,TGCAGCGTTGCAGACGGGTCCTCTGGGGCCAACGTCCTGACTTTC,CSVADGSSGANVLTF
TRBD2,TRBJ2-1,17,NA,TRBV18,TGTGCCAGCTCACCACCGACTAGCGGGAGGGGCTTGAATGAGCAGTTCTTC,CASSPPTSGRGLNEQFF
NA,TRBJ2-7,16,NA,TRBV7-9,TGTGCCAGCAGTCAGCGCTCCGGGACCCGAATTTACGAGCAGTACTTC,CASSQRSGTRIYEQYF
NA,TRBJ1-2,13,NA,TRBV7-9,TGTGCCAGCAGCCAATCAGGTGGTTATGGCTACACCTTC,CASSQSGGYGYTF
TRBD2,TRBJ2-1,17,NA,TRBV4-3,TGCGCCAGCAGCCAAGATTCCCTAGCGGGAGGTAGAAATGAGCAGTTCTTC,CASSQDSLAGGRNEQFF
NA,TRBJ2-7,13,NA,TRBV4-3,TGCGCCAGCAGCCAAGATTGGGGGTACGAGCAGTACTTC,CASSQDWGYEQYF
TRBD2,TRBJ2-7,14,NA,TRBV27,TGTGCCAGCAGTCTAGCGGGGGGGGCCTACGAGCAGTACTTC,CASSLAGGAYEQYF
NA,TRBJ2-7,11,NA,TRBV4-1,TGTGCCAGCAGTCTCTGGGGGGAGCAGTACTTC,CASSLWGEQYF
NA,TRBJ1-4,17,NA,TRBV4-1,TGCGCCAGCAGCCCTCGACGGGGCGAAGCAACTAATGAAAAACTGTTTTTT,CASSPRRGEATNEKLFF
NA,TRBJ1-1,15,NA,TRBV9,TGTGCCAGCAGCGCCGGGACCGCGACCTCCAGAGGGTCTTTCTTT,CASSAGTATSRGSFF
TRBD2,TRBJ2-3,16,NA,TRBV19,TGTGCCAGTAGTATCCTCGCTAGCGGGAGCACAGATACGCAGTATTTT,CASSILASGSTDTQYF
NA,TRBJ2-3,15,NA,TRBV5-1,TGCGCCAGCAGCTTGGTTGGGGGTTTCACAGATACGCAGTATTTT,CASSLVGGFTDTQYF
NA,TRBJ2-1,17,NA,TRBV27,TGTGCCAGCAGTGTCCCAACAGGGTTGAGCTCCTACAATGAGCAGTTCTTC,CASSVPTGLSSYNEQFF
NA,TRBJ2-7,11,NA,TRBV2,TGTGCCAGCAGTGGGGCCTACGAGCAGTACTTC,CASSGAYEQYF
NA,TRBJ1-3,13,NA,TRBV19,TGTGCCAGTAGTACGAGACTGGGTAACACCATATATTTT,CASSTRLGNTIYF
NA,TRBJ2-1,12,once,TRBV9,TGTGCCAGCAGCGTAGGATTCGATGAGCAGTTCTTC,CASSVGFDEQFF
TRBD1,TRBJ2-5,15,NA,TRBV11-2,TGTGCCAGCAGCTTAGGACAGGGGGCGCGGGAGACCCAGTACTTC,CASSLGQGARETQYF
NA,TRBJ2-2,17,NA,TRBV7-6,TGTGCCAGCAGCTTAGGGGTGTCGGGAGTTCGGACCGGGGAGCTGTTTTTT,CASSLGVSGVRTGELFF
NA,TRBJ1-6,14,NA,TRBV10-1,TGCGCCAGCAGTGAGGCAACCGATAATTCACCCCTCCACTTT,CASSEATDNSPLHF
TRBD1,TRBJ2-5,12,NA,TRBV30,TGTGCCTGGGGGACAGGGGGAAAGACCCAGTACTTC,CAWGTGGKTQYF
TRBD2,TRBJ2-2,22,NA,TRBV9,TGTGCCAGCAGCGAGTCACCCGGGACTGGTGTGATAGCGGGGGCCAACACCGGGGAGCTGTTTTTT,CASSESPGTGVIAGANTGELFF
TRBD2,TRBJ2-3,17,NA,TRBV7-2,TGTGCCAGCAGCTTGATCCGACTAGCGGGAGTCACAGATACGCAGTATTTT,CASSLIRLAGVTDTQYF
NA,TRBJ1-6,14,NA,TRBV27,TGTGCCAGCAGTCCAGGGCTGCGAAATTCACCCCTCCACTTT,CASSPGLRNSPLHF
TRBD1,TRBJ2-5,15,NA,TRBV9,TGTGCCAGCAGCGTTTGGACAGGGTACCAAGAGACCCAGTACTTC,CASSVWTGYQETQYF
TRBD2,TRBJ2-3,15,NA,TRBV7-6,TGTGCCAGCAGCCATAGCGGGACACGATCAGATACGCAGTATTTT,CASSHSGTRSDTQYF
TRBD1,TRBJ2-7,15,NA,TRBV7-9,TGTGCCAGCAGCCCCTACGGGACAGGGATCTACGAGCAGTACTTC,CASSPYGTGIYEQYF
NA,TRBJ1-1,11,NA,TRBV20-1,TGCAGTGCTAGAATGGGGATACGCGCTTTCTTT,CSARMGIRAFF
TRBD1,TRBJ2-1,13,NA,TRBV7-6,TGTGCCAGCAGCTTAGGGGACATGGGACAGCCCTTCTTC,CASSLGDMGQPFF
NA,TRBJ2-7,16,NA,TRBV28,TGTGCCAGCAGTTTTCCCGCGGAAGAGGTCTCCTACGAGCAGTACTTC,CASSFPAEEVSYEQYF
NA,TRBJ2-3,15,NA,TRBV15,TGTGCCACCAGCAGAGACTCCGGTAGGGGGAATACGCAGTATTTT,CATSRDSGRGNTQYF
TRBD1,TRBJ1-2,14,once,TRBV4-1,TGCGCCAGCAGCCAAGAACAGGGGGACTATGGCTACACCTTC,CASSQEQGDYGYTF
TRBD2,TRBJ2-3,15,NA,TRBV5-1,TGCGCCAGCAGCCGATTAGCGGGGGACACAGATACGCAGTATTTT,CASSRLAGDTDTQYF
NA,TRBJ2-1,18,once,TRBV7-3,TGTGCCAGCAGCCTCGACAGACCATCGGTTAGCTCCTACAATGAGCAGTTCTTC,CASSLDRPSVSSYNEQFF
NA,TRBJ2-7,15,NA,TRBV11-3,TGTGCCAGCAGCCTAGGATCTGCGGCGGGCTACGAGCAGTACTTC,CASSLGSAAGYEQYF
TRBD2,TRBJ2-7,15,few,TRBV18,TGTGCCAGCTCACCATTAGCGGGAGAGCTGGGCGAGCAGTACTTC,CASSPLAGELGEQYF